These 14 T cell receptor beta chains originate from one sample sequenced in a study of blood T cell repertoires in COVID-19 (dated by TCRdb to the early 2020s). Libraries were built with the immunoSEQ multiplex PCR assay. Drawn from immuneACCESS, this table holds only the in-frame rearrangements with V and J called that TCRdb kept. Clones are partly lost; checked studies trace under half to an unresolved V gene and leave the rest unexplained. The sample profile shows about 140,000 clones; 85% to 90% of them were found once. The top ten clones comprise more than 9% of the sample. Input material: peripheral blood. These receptors originate from a man aged 45-65 years with active or convalescent COVID-19.

The chain couples TRBV28 to TRBJ2-1, with TRBD2 identical over 10 bases. J was trimmed by 3 bases and V by 3 bases; bases with no gene match: 5. The CDR3 is 16 amino acids. Germline V gene lookup returns CDR1 MDHEN and CDR2 SYDVKM. In nucleotides, the CDR3 is TGTGCCAGCAGTTTTAGGACTAGCGGCCACTACAATGAGCAGTTCTTC. Residues: CASSFRTSGHYNEQFF.

The chain employs TRBV6-5 and TRBJ2-7, with TRBD1 identical over 8 bases. V trimming: 4 bases; J trimming: 2 bases; junction bases outside the gene matches: 7. Germline CDR1 and CDR2: MNHEY and SVGAGI. The CDR3 contains 15 residues. In DNA form, the CDR3 reads TGTGCCAGCAGTTTTCGACAGGGGCCGGCCTACGAGCAGTACTTC. Protein sequence: CASSFRQGPAYEQYF.

The V call is TRBV6-2 or TRBV6-3, the J call TRBJ1-5, with 9 bases matching TRBD1. Trimming took 2 bases from V and 8 from J; bases not matched to a gene: 7. CDR1 is MNHEY and CDR2 is SVGEGT in the germline V gene. This CDR3 has 15 residues. The CDR3, as DNA: TGTGCCAGCAGTTACGGACAGGGGAGGTCAAAGCCCCAGCATTTT. This translates into CASSYGQGRSKPQHF.

The gene calls are TRBV9 and TRBJ1-1, with D perhaps matching TRBD1 (5 bases). The CDR3 has 14 amino acids. Deletions cut 2 bases from V and 1 base from J, with 9 bases between. Germline V lookup: CDR1 SGDLS, CDR2 YYNGEE. CDR3 bases: TGTGCCAGCAGCGTCCTCGGGGGGAACACTGAAGCTTTCTTT. This gives the protein CASSVLGGNTEAFF.

The V gene is TRBV11-2, the J gene TRBJ2-4, with 8 bases lining up with TRBD1. Per the germline V gene, CDR1 is SGHAT and CDR2 is FQNNGV. V was pared by 5 bases and J by 9 bases, with 9 bases of the junction left unmatched. The CDR3 has 14 amino acids. The CDR3 loop reads CASSPTGVRSIQYF. The CDR3 region has the DNA TGTGCCAGCAGCCCGACAGGGGTTAGGAGCATTCAGTACTTC.

This clone was observed a handful of times. The rearrangement joins TRBV10-3 to TRBJ2-7, with 8 bases aligning to TRBD1. The CDR3 contains 15 residues. Germline V gene lookup returns CDR1 ENHRY and CDR2 SYGVKD. Germline trimming cut 4 bases from V and 3 bases from J; bases unmatched to any gene: 8. The CDR3 sequence: CAISGRQGQNYEQYF. DNA for the CDR3: TGTGCCATCAGTGGACGACAGGGGCAGAACTACGAGCAGTACTTC.

The V and J genes are TRBV4-3 and TRBJ2-1, with D maybe TRBD2 (6 bases). The CDR3 runs to 13 residues. V lost 0 bases and J 10 bases, leaving 10 bases between the germline ends. Germline CDR1 is LGHNA and CDR2 is YSLEER. CDR3 region: CASSQEGRGEQFF. For the CDR3, the DNA is TGCGCCAGCAGCCAAGAAGGGCGGGGAGAGCAGTTCTTC.

The rearrangement joins TRBV4-3 to TRBJ2-2; 10 positions match TRBD2. The CDR3 runs 15 residues. Unmatched junction bases numbered 7, after V lost 5 bases and J lost 7 bases. Germline CDR1 and CDR2: LGHNA and YSLEER. The CDR3 nucleotides are TGCGCCAGCAGCTCTAGCGGGAGCGGAGGCGGGGAGCTGTTTTTT. Protein sequence: CASSSSGSGGGELFF.

V is TRBV7-6 and J is TRBJ2-1; 8 bases match TRBD2. Trimming cost V 5 bases and J 0 bases; bases outside gene matches: 3. Germline loops: CDR1 SGHVS, CDR2 FNYEAQ. This CDR3 region has 15 residues. This CDR3 is CASSKSGSSYNEQFF. The DNA for the CDR3 is TGTGCCAGCAGCAAAAGCGGGAGCTCCTACAATGAGCAGTTCTTC.

The chain employs TRBV20-1 and TRBJ1-1; D call uncertain. Germline V gene data show CDR1 as DFQATT and CDR2 as SNEGSKA (reference sequence). This CDR3 is built from 11 residues. The germline V and J ends were trimmed by 7 bases and 6 bases, with 12 bases remaining between them. The CDR3 nucleotides are TGCAGTGGTAGGCGAAGCGCTGAAGCTTTCTTT. The encoded protein is CSGRRSAEAFF.

This CDR3 reads CASSPQGGGELFF. The CDR3 region has the DNA TGTGCCAGCAGTCCCCAAGGGGGCGGGGAGCTGTTTTTT. J is TRBJ2-2 and V is TRBV28, with D possibly matching TRBD1 (6 bases). CDR1 is MDHEN, CDR2 SYDVKM, per germline. Trimming pared 5 bases from V and 7 bases from J, leaving 11 bases between. The CDR3 extends over 13 amino acids.

J is TRBJ1-1 and V is TRBV18; 9 nucleotides align to TRBD1. The CDR3 has 15 residues. The ends lost 3 bases at V and 3 bases at J; junction bases unmatched: 5. Germline V lookup: CDR1 KGHSH, CDR2 LQKENI. The CDR3 is CASSPGTGWDTEAFF. The CDR3 DNA reads as TGTGCCAGCTCACCGGGGACAGGGTGGGACACTGAAGCTTTCTTT. Drawing the rest from reference TRBV18 and TRBJ1-1, the complete variable domain is NAGVMQNPRHLVRRRGQEARLRCSPMKGHSHVYWYRQLPEEGLKFMVYLQKENIIDESGMPKERFSAEFPKEGPSILRIQQVVRGDSAAYFCASSPGTGWDTEAFFGQGTRLTVV.

The chain joins TRBV28 to TRBJ2-2, with TRBD2 matching 8 bases. Germline CDR1 and CDR2: MDHEN and SYDVKM. With 1 base clipped from V and 1 base from J, the junction kept 2 bases outside the gene matches. The CDR3 is made up of 16 amino acids. CDR3 coding DNA: TGTGCCAGCAGTTTATTTACTAGCGGGAACACCGGGGAGCTGTTTTTT. It yields the protein CASSLFTSGNTGELFF. Using reference TRBV28 and TRBJ2-2 for the parts outside the CDR3, the full variable domain is DVKVTQSSRYLVKRTGEKVFLECVQDMDHENMFWYRQDPGLGLRLIYFSYDVKMKEKGDIPEGYSVSREKKERFSLILESASTNQTSMYLCASSLFTSGNTGELFFGEGSRLTVL.

The rearrangement joins TRBV12-5 to TRBJ2-2; TRBD1 matches 9 bases. J lost 1 base, V lost 5 bases, and 2 bases had no gene match. Germline CDR1 and CDR2: LGHNT and FRNRAP. The CDR3 is 15 residues long. CDR3 DNA sequence: TGTGCTAGTGGTACGGGACAGGGGAACACCGGGGAGCTGTTTTTT. Protein product: CASGTGQGNTGELFF. Supplemented by reference TRBV12-5 and TRBJ2-2, the full variable domain reads DARVTQTPRHKVTEMGQEVTMRCQPILGHNTVFWYRQTMMQGLELLAYFRNRAPLDDSGMPKDRFSAEMPDATLATLKIQPSEPRDSAVYFCASGTGQGNTGELFFGEGSRLTVL.